This is a list of T cell receptor beta chains from one sample in a study of blood T cell repertoires in COVID-19. Some clones are missing from TCRdb's copy, which holds only in-frame ones; the method was immunoSEQ multiplex PCR. The sample contains around 150,000 clones, about 82% of which appear only once. The material sequenced was peripheral blood. The receptors were gathered from a woman older than 75 with active or convalescent COVID-19. Both conserved end residues are part of each CDR3. D genes are given only for firm matches. The size field is filled for only some rows; it gives once, few, many or a size class.

v_call	d_call	j_call	clone_size	cdr3_nt	cdr3_aa
TRBV7-3	.	TRBJ1-2	once	TGTGCCAGCAGCCCAACAGGCGCCCCCGTTGGCTACACCTTC	CASSPTGAPVGYTF
TRBV5-1	.	TRBJ1-2	few	TGCGCCAGCAGCTTGGCCCCTGCGTATGGCTACACCTTC	CASSLAPAYGYTF
TRBV7-8	TRBD2	TRBJ2-7	.	TGTGCCAGCAGCTCCCTCTTAGGGCTAGCGGGGGGGCGGGAGCAGTACTTC	CASSSLLGLAGGREQYF
TRBV3-1/TRBV3-2	TRBD1	TRBJ1-2	.	TGTGCCAGCAGCCAACCGGGACAGGGGAGATTTAGGTATGGCTACACCTTC	CASSQPGQGRFRYGYTF
TRBV7-8	TRBD2	TRBJ2-7	few	TGTGCCAGCAGCTTAGCCGGAGCGGGGCTTCCCTACGAGCAGTACTTC	CASSLAGAGLPYEQYF
TRBV5-1	.	TRBJ1-5	few	TGCGCCAGCAGCTTGGACTTCAATCAGCCCCAGCATTTT	CASSLDFNQPQHF
TRBV15	TRBD1	TRBJ2-1	.	TGTGCCACCAGCAGAGCGGACAGGGGGCTCAATGAGCAGTTCTTC	CATSRADRGLNEQFF
TRBV2	TRBD2	TRBJ2-7	many	TGTGCCAGCGGCGGGGGACCCTACGAGCAGTACTTC	CASGGGPYEQYF
TRBV5-8	TRBD2	TRBJ2-1	.	TGTGCCGAACCCCCCCCCGGACTAGCGGTATACAATGAGCAGTTCTTC	CAEPPPGLAVYNEQFF
TRBV6-1	.	TRBJ1-2	.	TGTGCCAGCAGTGAAGAATCCGGGGATGGCTACACCTTC	CASSEESGDGYTF
TRBV19	.	TRBJ2-7	.	TGTGCCAGTAGTATCGGTTTAGCCCGCTACGAGCAGTACTTC	CASSIGLARYEQYF
TRBV7-8	.	TRBJ1-5	.	TGTGCCAGCAGCTTGAGCGGGGAGGGGGGTAACAATCAGCCCCAGCATTTT	CASSLSGEGGNNQPQHF
TRBV7-9	.	TRBJ2-1	.	TGTGCCAGCAGCCCCATCGACAGAGCATTAAACAATGAGCAGTTCTTC	CASSPIDRALNNEQFF